The TCR beta chain under discussion was sequenced for a study of regulatory T cells in long-lasting Graves disease. The table lists this clonotype with a few counts. HTBI primers from iRepertoire and Arm-PCR of CDR3 regions yielded the TCR beta libraries. TCRdb fed the multiplex PCR reads into MiXCR, producing one record per CDR3 protein. The repertoire holds around 400,000 distinct CDR3 sequences, 12% seen once, with approximately 20% in the top ten. CDR1 MNHNS and CDR2 SASEGT come from the germline V gene. V lost 3 bases and J lost 6, with 14 bases in between. The CDR3 contains 14 residues. Time point here: newly diagnosed GD, antithyroid drugs for less than 3 months. From PBMCs, RNA was extracted and then used to make the TCR library. The sample was also linked to a second study, of T cells in Graves' hyperthyroidism and ophthalmopathy.

This receptor was identified in a woman younger than 35 with Graves disease. The chain links TRBV6-1 to TRBJ1-2; maybe TRBD1 (5 bases). This material consisted of peripheral blood mononuclear cells (PBMCs), taken at new diagnosis, from a patient treated with antithyroid drugs. CDR3 sequence: CASSDGANADGYTF. In nucleotides, the CDR3 is TGTGCCAGCAGTGATGGGGCTAATGCCGATGGCTACACCTTC.